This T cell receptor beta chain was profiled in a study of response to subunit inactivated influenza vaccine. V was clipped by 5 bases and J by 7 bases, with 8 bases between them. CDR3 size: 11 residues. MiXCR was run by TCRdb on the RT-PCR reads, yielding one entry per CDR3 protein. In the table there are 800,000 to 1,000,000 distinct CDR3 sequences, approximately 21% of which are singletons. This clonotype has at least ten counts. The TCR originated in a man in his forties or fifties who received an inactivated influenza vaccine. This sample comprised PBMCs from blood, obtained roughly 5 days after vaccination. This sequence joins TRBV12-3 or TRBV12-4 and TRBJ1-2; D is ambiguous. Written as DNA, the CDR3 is TGTGCCAGCAGTACACGTGGTGGCTACACCTTC. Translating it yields CASSTRGGYTF.